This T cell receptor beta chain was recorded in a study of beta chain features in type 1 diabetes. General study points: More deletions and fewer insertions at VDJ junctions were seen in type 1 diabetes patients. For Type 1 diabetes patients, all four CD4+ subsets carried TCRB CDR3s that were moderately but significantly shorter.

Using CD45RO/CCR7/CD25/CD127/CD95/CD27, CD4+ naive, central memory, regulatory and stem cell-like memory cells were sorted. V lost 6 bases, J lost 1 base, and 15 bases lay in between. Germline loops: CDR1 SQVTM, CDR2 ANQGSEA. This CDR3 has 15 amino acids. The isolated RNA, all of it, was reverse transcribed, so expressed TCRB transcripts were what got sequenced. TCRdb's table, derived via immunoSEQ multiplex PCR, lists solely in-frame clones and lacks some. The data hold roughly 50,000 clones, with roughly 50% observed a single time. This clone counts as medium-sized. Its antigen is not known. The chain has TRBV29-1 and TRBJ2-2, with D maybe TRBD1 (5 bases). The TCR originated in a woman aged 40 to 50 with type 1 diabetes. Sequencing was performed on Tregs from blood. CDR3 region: CSVPAGSWNTGELFF. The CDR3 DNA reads TGCAGCGTGCCTGCAGGGTCTTGGAACACCGGGGAGCTGTTTTTT.